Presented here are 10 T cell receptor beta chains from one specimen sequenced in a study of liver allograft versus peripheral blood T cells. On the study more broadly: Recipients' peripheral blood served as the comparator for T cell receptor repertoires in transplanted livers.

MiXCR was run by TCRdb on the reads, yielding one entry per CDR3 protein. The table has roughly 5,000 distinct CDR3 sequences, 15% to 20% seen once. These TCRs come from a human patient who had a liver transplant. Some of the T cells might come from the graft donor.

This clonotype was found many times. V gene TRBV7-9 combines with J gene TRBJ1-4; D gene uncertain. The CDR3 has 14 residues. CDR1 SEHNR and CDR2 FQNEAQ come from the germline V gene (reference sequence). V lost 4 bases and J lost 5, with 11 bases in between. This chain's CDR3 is CASSSAYKNEKLFF. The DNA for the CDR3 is TGTGCCAGCAGCTCCGCATACAAAAATGAAAAACTGTTTTTT.

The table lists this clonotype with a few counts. In DNA, the CDR3 is TGCAGCGTTGATGGCGCACTGAACACTGAAGCTTTCTTT. Protein sequence: CSVDGALNTEAFF. The rearrangement joins TRBV29-1 to TRBJ1-1; D call uncertain. The germline V and J ends were trimmed by 3 bases and 0 bases, with 8 bases remaining between them. CDR1 and CDR2 from the germline V gene are SQVTM and ANQGSEA. CDR3 length: 13 residues.

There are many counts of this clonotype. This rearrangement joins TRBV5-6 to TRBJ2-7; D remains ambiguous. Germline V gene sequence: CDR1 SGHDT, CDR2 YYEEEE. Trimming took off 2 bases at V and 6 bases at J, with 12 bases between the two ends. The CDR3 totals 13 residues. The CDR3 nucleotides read TGTGCCAGCAGCTTCCAATTCGGGTCCGAGCAGTACTTC. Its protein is CASSFQFGSEQYF.

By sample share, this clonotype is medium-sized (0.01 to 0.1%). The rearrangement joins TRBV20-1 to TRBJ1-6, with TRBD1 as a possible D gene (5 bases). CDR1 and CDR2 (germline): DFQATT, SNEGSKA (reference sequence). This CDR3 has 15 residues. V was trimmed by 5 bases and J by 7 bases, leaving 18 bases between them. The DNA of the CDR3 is TGCAGTGCTCGAACAGGTACTCGGGCCAATTCACCCCTCCACTTT. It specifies CSARTGTRANSPLHF.

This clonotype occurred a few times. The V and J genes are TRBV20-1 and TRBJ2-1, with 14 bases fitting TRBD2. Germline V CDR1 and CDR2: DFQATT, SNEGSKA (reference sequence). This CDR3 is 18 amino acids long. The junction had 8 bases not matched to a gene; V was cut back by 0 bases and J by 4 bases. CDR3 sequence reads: CSARDLTSGRASYNEQFF. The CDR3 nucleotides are TGCAGTGCTAGAGATTTGACTAGCGGGAGGGCCTCGTACAATGAGCAGTTCTTC.

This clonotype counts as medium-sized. CDR3 DNA sequence: TGTGCCAGCAGTGTCAAAGCCCTCCATCGCACAGATACGCAGTATTTT. It yields the protein CASSVKALHRTDTQYF. The chain uses TRBV27 and TRBJ2-3; D not resolved. V shed 5 bases and J shed 1 base, with 16 bases lying between them. Germline values: CDR1 MNHEY, CDR2 SMNVEV (reference sequence). This CDR3 region has 16 residues.

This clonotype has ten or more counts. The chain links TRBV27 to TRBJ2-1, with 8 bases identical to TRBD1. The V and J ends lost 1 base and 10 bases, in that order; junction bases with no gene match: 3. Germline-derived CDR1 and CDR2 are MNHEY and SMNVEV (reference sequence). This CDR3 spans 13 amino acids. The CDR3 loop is CASSLWTGNEQFF. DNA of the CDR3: TGTGCCAGCAGTTTATGGACAGGGAACGAGCAGTTCTTC.

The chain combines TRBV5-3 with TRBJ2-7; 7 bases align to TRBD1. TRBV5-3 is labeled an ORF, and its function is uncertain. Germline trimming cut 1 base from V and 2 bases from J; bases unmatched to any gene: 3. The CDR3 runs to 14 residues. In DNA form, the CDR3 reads TGTGCCAGAAGCTTGACAGGGGACCCCTACGAGCAGTACTTC. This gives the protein CARSLTGDPYEQYF.

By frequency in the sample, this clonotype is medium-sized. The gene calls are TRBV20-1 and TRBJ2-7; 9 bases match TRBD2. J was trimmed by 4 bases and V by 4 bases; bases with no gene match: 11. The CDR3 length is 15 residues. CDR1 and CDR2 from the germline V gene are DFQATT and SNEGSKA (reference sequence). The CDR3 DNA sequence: TGCAGTGCTACGAGGAATAGCGGGAGAGGGTACGAGCAGTACTTC. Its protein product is CSATRNSGRGYEQYF.

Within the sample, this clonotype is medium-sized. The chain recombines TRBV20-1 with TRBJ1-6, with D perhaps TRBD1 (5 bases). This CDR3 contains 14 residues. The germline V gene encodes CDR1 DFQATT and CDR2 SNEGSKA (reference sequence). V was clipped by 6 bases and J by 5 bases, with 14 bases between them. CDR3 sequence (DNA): TGCAGTGCCAGGAGGCAGGGAAATAATTCACCCCTCCACTTT. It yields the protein CSARRQGNNSPLHF.